This entry describes one T cell receptor beta chain. This entry comes from a study of blood T cell repertoires in COVID-19. Looking at the study overall: COVID-19 samples collected from the United States, Italy and Spain covered acute and convalescent phases. From T cells, B-cell-depleted T cells, or PBMCs came the material, which was cDNA or gDNA.

The repertoire was sequenced with immunoSEQ multiplex PCR; TCRdb's copy has only in-frame clones and lacks some. The sample shows 110,000 or so clones, about 87% of them seen only once. The J segment lost 5 bases and the V segment lost 4 bases, leaving 7 bases of the junction unmatched. CDR1 is KGHSH and CDR2 is LQKENI in the germline V gene. CDR3 length: 14 amino acids. Sequences were obtained from peripheral blood. The genes are TRBV18 and TRBJ1-1; 7 bases align to TRBD1. This TCR came from a woman aged 45 to 65 with acute or convalescent COVID-19. The CDR3 DNA sequence: TGTGCCAGCTCACTATCCTTACAGGGGACTGAAGCTTTCTTT. Residues: CASSLSLQGTEAFF.